One sample yielded the 5 T cell receptor beta chains listed below, sequenced in a study of response to subunit inactivated influenza vaccine. TCRdb called the RT-PCR reads again in MiXCR, with one record for every CDR3 protein. Here the sample spans over 650,000 distinct CDR3 sequences, 15% to 20% being singletons. The material sequenced was PBMCs from blood, taken roughly 5 days after vaccination. These receptors were obtained from a man between 50 and 59 years old who received an inactivated influenza vaccine.

This clonotype was recorded a few times. This sequence joins TRBV5-1 and TRBJ2-2; D possibly corresponds to TRBD1 (5 bases). Germline CDR1 reads SGHRS; CDR2 reads YFSETQ. The CDR3 runs to 12 residues. The chain's CDR3 is CATTGNTGELFF. Written as DNA, the CDR3 is TGCGCAACTACAGGGAACACCGGGGAGCTGTTTTTT. Together with reference TRBV5-1 and TRBJ2-2, the CDR3 gives the full variable domain: KAGVTQTPRYLIKTRGQQVTLSCSPISGHRSVSWYQQTPGQGLQFLFEYFSETQRNKGNFPGRFSGRQFSNSRSEMNVSTLELGDSALYLCATTGNTGELFFGEGSRLTVL.

This clonotype was picked up a small number of times. The CDR3 DNA sequence: TGTGCCAGCAGTGAACGGGACGGCACCTACGAGCAGTACTTC. Its translation: CASSERDGTYEQYF. The chain has TRBV25-1 and TRBJ2-7; TRBD1 or TRBD2 may be the D gene (5 bases each). The CDR3 consists of 14 residues. V dropped 2 bases and J dropped 2 bases, with 10 bases sitting between them. Germline loops: CDR1 MGHDK, CDR2 SYGVNS.

The V and J genes are TRBV6-2 or TRBV6-3 and TRBJ2-7, with D possibly matching TRBD1 (5 bases). The germline V gene encodes CDR1 MNHEY and CDR2 SVGEGT. The V end lost 2 bases, the J end lost 5 bases, and 13 bases lay between the germline ends. This CDR3 contains 14 residues. The CDR3 is CASSYLDTQHEQYF. The CDR3 coding sequence is TGTGCCAGCAGTTACCTGGACACCCAGCACGAGCAGTACTTC.

The table lists this clonotype with many counts. J is TRBJ2-1 and V is TRBV5-1; 10 bases fit TRBD1. V shed 4 bases, J shed 7 bases, and the junction held 11 bases outside the gene matches. The CDR3 is made up of 16 amino acids. Germline V lookup: CDR1 SGHRS, CDR2 YFSETQ. CDR3 loop: CASSLTGTGVWNEQFF. The CDR3, as DNA: TGCGCCAGCAGCCTGACCGGGACAGGGGTGTGGAATGAGCAGTTCTTC. The full variable domain, its missing parts supplied by reference TRBV5-1 and TRBJ2-1, is KAGVTQTPRYLIKTRGQQVTLSCSPISGHRSVSWYQQTPGQGLQFLFEYFSETQRNKGNFPGRFSGRQFSNSRSEMNVSTLELGDSALYLCASSLTGTGVWNEQFFGPGTRLTVL.

This clonotype was found a few times. The V and J genes are TRBV4-3 and TRBJ2-7, with no clear D. The CDR3 has 14 amino acids. The germline CDR1 and CDR2 sequences are LGHNA and YSLEER. Trimming pared 0 bases from V and 3 bases from J, leaving 9 bases between. The CDR3 nucleotides read TGCGCCAGCAGCCAAGAATACACGTTCTACGAGCAGTACTTC. Translation: CASSQEYTFYEQYF.